This entry concerns a single T cell receptor beta chain. Its antigen remains unidentified. The PCR made use of 60 Vbeta and 13 Jbeta primers. Here immunoSEQ multiplex PCR was the method, and the copy in TCRdb shows in-frame clones only, minus some. This sample has over 150,000 clones, with roughly 79% found just once. This record belongs to a study of cytomegalovirus exposure and HLA in healthy donors. Study-level results: Accurate prediction of HLA-A and HLA-B alleles (for most subjects) was reportedly achieved from TCR beta sequences.

The V and J ends lost 2 bases and 6 bases, in that order; junction bases with no gene match: 9. Germline V gene sequence: CDR1 SEHNR, CDR2 FQNEAQ (reference sequence). The CDR3 has 15 residues. The J gene is TRBJ1-2, the V gene TRBV7-9; 7 nucleotides agree with TRBD1. The clonotype originates from a male donor in good health and CMV-seropositive. Sequenced: PBMCs. CDR3 region: CASSLFQGVYDGYTF. The CDR3 DNA is TGTGCCAGCAGCTTATTTCAGGGGGTTTACGATGGCTACACCTTC.